The rows below give T cell receptor beta chains drawn from one sample of a study of monozygotic twins with inflammatory bowel disease. Reprocessing the 5' RACE reads, TCRdb reports a single entry for every CDR3 protein and omits DNA. The data show 350,000 to 500,000 distinct CDR3 sequences, and the top ten clones hold 2% to 2.5%. Material for sequencing was blood. These receptors all stem from a human donor with ulcerative colitis or Crohn's disease, or a healthy co-twin of an affected twin (not recorded which). The CDR3 runs from the conserved cysteine through the conserved F or W.

>TRBJ2-2|15|TRBV15
CATSNPSENTGELFF
>TRBJ2-3|13|TRBV20-1
CSARSLQTDTQYF
>TRBJ1-2|14|TRBV11-2
CASSLGTENYGYTF
>TRBJ1-5|14|TRBV12-3/TRBV12-4
CASSETGPNQPQHF
>TRBJ1-5|15|TRBV12-3/TRBV12-4
CASRGRGGSNQPQHF
>TRBJ2-1|12|TRBV29-1
CSFTSGSYEHFF
>TRBJ1-5|14|TRBV6-1
CASDKDRGNQPQHF
>TRBJ1-5|14|TRBV20-1
CSASPLGGNQPQHF
>TRBJ1-2|15|TRBV29-1
CSVEDMVANDYGYTF
>TRBJ2-1|12|TRBV5-1
CASSFQGSEQFF
>TRBJ1-5|16|TRBV18
CASSPDKTGVNQPQHF
>TRBJ2-7|13|TRBV12-3/TRBV12-4
CASRRQGTGEQYF
>TRBJ1-2|14|TRBV28
CASSLSGTGHGYTF
>TRBJ2-1|15|TRBV18
CASSRGHETYNEQFF
>TRBJ1-5|15|TRBV2
CASSEGKGGNQPQHF
>TRBJ2-6|16|TRBV6-1
CASSVDWGAGANVLTF
>TRBJ2-2|14|TRBV6-1
CASSEGVYTGELFF
>TRBJ2-3|18|TRBV7-6
CASSLRGLAGPSTDTQYF
>TRBJ1-5|14|TRBV4-1
CASSSRDSNQPQHF
>TRBJ1-5|16|TRBV2
CASSEVRQLSNQPQHF
>TRBJ1-2|17|TRBV6-5
CASSYSILSGSLYGYTF
>TRBJ2-7|13|TRBV5-6
CASSWGEGYEQYF
>TRBJ2-6|16|TRBV20-1
CSASEGPGSGANVLTF
>TRBJ1-1|15|TRBV7-6
CASSFRGGGLTEAFF
>TRBJ2-2|13|TRBV7-2
CASRTSGAGELFF
>TRBJ2-1|14|TRBV2
CASSPPTGLHEQFF
>TRBJ2-5|14|TRBV3-1
CASSQARGRETQYF
>TRBJ1-1|17|TRBV4-2
CASSPPDTMGADTEAFF
>TRBJ1-1|15|TRBV6-1
CASISTGTGATEAFF
>TRBJ2-5|12|TRBV29-1
CSVEGASETQYF
>TRBJ2-7|16|TRBV7-9
CASSLYGQGNSYEQYF
>TRBJ1-5|13|TRBV6-5
CASRWDSNQPQHF
>TRBJ2-1|16|TRBV12-3/TRBV12-4
CASSSVLAGVNNEQFF
>TRBJ2-7|16|TRBV7-2
CASSLALGQAPYEQYF
>TRBJ2-7|15|TRBV2
CASSEGGQGAYEQYF
>TRBJ1-6|12|TRBV15
CATSRDRFPAEF
>TRBJ2-7|16|TRBV7-9
CASSASGRLGRHEQYF
>TRBJ2-5|13|TRBV4-3
CASSREGGETQYF
>TRBJ1-5|15|TRBV5-4
CASSSGGQRVQPQHF
>TRBJ1-1|13|TRBV29-1
CSGWGGQRNEAFF
>TRBJ1-2|13|TRBV5-6
CASSERVNYGYTF
>TRBJ1-2|15|TRBV7-6
CASSPVGGEGYGYTF
>TRBJ2-1|14|TRBV6-4
CASSVAGGPIGQFF
>TRBJ2-1|18|TRBV7-3
CASSLLGQGSISYNEQFF
>TRBJ2-2|16|TRBV5-1
CASSLLGQGNTGELFF
>TRBJ2-1|15|TRBV20-1
CSASRPGRGVGEQFF
>TRBJ2-3|15|TRBV20-1
CSAVPLADGTDTQYF
>TRBJ2-7|16|TRBV20-1
CSARRGTDYRSYEQYF
>TRBJ1-2|15|TRBV29-1
CSVEDLQGANYGYTF
>TRBJ2-7|16|TRBV7-2
CASSLALLAGTYEQYF
>TRBJ2-1|12|TRBV29-1
CSVEDPGDPGFF
>TRBJ2-1|11|TRBV28
CASSLELEQFF